The 27 T cell receptor beta chains below were found in one sample sequenced in a study of OX40 agonist ivuxolimab in advanced cancers. TCRdb's table, derived via immunoSEQ multiplex PCR, lists solely in-frame clones and lacks some. The data hold tens of thousands of clones, with more than 90% observed a single time. The sequencing here drew on CD4+ or CD8+ T cells sorted from blood, taken in a trial of the OX40 agonist ivuxolimab. The receptors come from an adult with an advanced solid tumor such as melanoma, head and neck, liver or kidney cancer.

The rearrangement uses TRBV5-5 and TRBJ2-5; D may be TRBD2 (6 bases). There are 16 residues in the CDR3. CDR1 is SGHKS and CDR2 is YYEKEE in the germline V gene (reference sequence). The V end lost 0 bases, the J end lost 1 base, and 13 bases lay between the germline ends. The CDR3 reads CASSLVVSGVQETQYF. The CDR3 DNA sequence: TGTGCCAGCAGCTTGGTTGTTAGCGGAGTCCAAGAGACCCAGTACTTC.

The chain employs TRBV10-3 and TRBJ1-4; no clear D. Trimming stripped 2 bases from V and 7 bases from J, with 11 bases between. This CDR3 contains 14 residues. Germline-derived CDR1 and CDR2 are ENHRY and SYGVKD. The CDR3 sequence: CAISEQRQSEKLFF. Written as DNA, the CDR3 is TGTGCCATCAGTGAGCAGCGACAATCTGAAAAACTGTTTTTT.

The CDR3 sequence: CASTQVLDEKLFF. CDR3 DNA sequence: TGTGCCAGCACTCAGGTTTTGGATGAAAAACTGTTTTTT. J is TRBJ1-4 and V is TRBV6-5; D is unclear. This CDR3 contains 13 residues. V was pared by 7 bases and J by 6 bases, with 12 bases between. From germline, CDR1 is MNHEY and CDR2 SVGAGI.

The rearrangement joins TRBV11-2 to TRBJ2-7, with no clear D. Per the germline V gene, CDR1 is SGHAT and CDR2 is FQNNGV. This CDR3 comprises 11 residues. The germline V and J ends were trimmed by 6 bases and 5 bases, with 8 bases remaining between them. Here the CDR3 DNA reads TGTGCCAGCAGAGTCAGAAACGAGCAGTACTTC. It encodes CASRVRNEQYF.

Only a few counts were recorded for this clone. The chain employs TRBV2 and TRBJ2-1, with D possibly matching TRBD2 (6 bases). The V gene lost 2 bases and the J gene lost 9 bases, with 17 bases spanning the gap. The CDR3 sequence is 15 residues long. Germline CDR1 is SNHLY and CDR2 is FYNNEI. The CDR3 protein is CASSERSFRGSEQFF. The DNA of the CDR3 is TGTGCCAGCAGTGAAAGGTCGTTCCGGGGGAGTGAGCAGTTCTTC.

Details on this clone: Other DNA sequences in the sample encode the same CDR3. V is TRBV2 and J is TRBJ1-3; D not resolved. The CDR3 consists of 15 residues. Germline loops: CDR1 SNHLY, CDR2 FYNNEI. V lost 3 bases and J lost 3, with 12 bases in between. CDR3 sequence reads: CASSEAWGSGNTIYF. The CDR3 region has the DNA TGTGCCAGCAGTGAGGCGTGGGGAAGTGGAAACACCATATATTTT.

The chain recombines TRBV4-3 with TRBJ2-7, with D hard to call. Germline CDR1 reads LGHNA; CDR2 reads YSLEER. This CDR3 spans 13 amino acids. V shed 0 bases and J shed 6 bases, with 9 bases lying between them. The CDR3 sequence: CASSQEGSREQYF. The CDR3 region has the DNA TGCGCCAGCAGCCAAGAAGGGTCCCGCGAGCAGTACTTC.

V gene TRBV5-4 combines with J gene TRBJ2-3; the D gene is possibly TRBD2 (6 bases). In germline, CDR1 is SGHNT, CDR2 YYREEE (reference sequence). V lost 2 bases to trimming and J lost 2 bases, with 18 bases between them. The CDR3 is 17 residues long. The CDR3 DNA follows: TGTGCCAGCAGCTTCAAGGAATCGAGCGGGCCCACAGATACGCAGTATTTT. It yields the protein CASSFKESSGPTDTQYF.

The chain employs TRBV7-8 and TRBJ2-1; D remains unclear. Germline-derived CDR1 and CDR2 are SGHVS and FQNEAQ. The CDR3 runs to 15 residues. Trimming shortened V by 1 base and J by 7 bases, and 14 bases separated the two germline ends. The CDR3 loop is CASSLVSSLRNEQFF. In nucleotides, the CDR3 is TGTGCCAGCAGCTTAGTTTCTTCGTTAAGGAATGAGCAGTTCTTC.

The genes are TRBV11-2 and TRBJ2-3, with D perhaps matching TRBD2 (5 bases). There are 14 residues in the CDR3. The germline V gene encodes CDR1 SGHAT and CDR2 FQNNGV. V lost 3 bases and J 2 bases, leaving 9 bases between the germline ends. In DNA form, the CDR3 reads TGTGCCAGCAGCTTTAGCGTTAACACAGATACGCAGTATTTT. It translates to CASSFSVNTDTQYF.

On this clone: The junction differs from germline at one of its ends, possibly a read error. The chain recombines TRBV29-1 with TRBJ2-1; D is ambiguous. The CDR3 contains 12 residues. The germline gives CDR1 SQVTM, CDR2 ANQGSEA. CDR3 coding DNA: TGCAGCGTTTCGGAGTCTTCGGATGAACAGTTCTTC. It codes for CSVSESSDEQFF.

The chain carries TRBV2 and TRBJ1-5, with D unclear. V was clipped by 2 bases and J by 3 bases, with 8 bases between them. The CDR3 totals 14 residues. Germline CDR1 SNHLY, CDR2 FYNNEI. In DNA form, the CDR3 reads TGTGCCAGCAGTGAAAAACGGGCCAATCAGCCCCAGCATTTT. Translated, it gives CASSEKRANQPQHF.

This clone has just one count. The rearrangement links TRBV5-4 to TRBJ2-2; a possible D gene is TRBD2 (5 bases). V was trimmed by 0 bases and J by 1 base, leaving 13 bases between them. CDR3 length: 17 residues. Germline V gene lookup returns CDR1 SGHNT and CDR2 YYREEE (reference sequence). CDR3 amino acids: CASSLGGLSGNTGELFF. The DNA for the CDR3 is TGTGCCAGCAGCTTGGGGGGTTTAAGCGGGAACACCGGGGAGCTGTTTTTT.

This chain links TRBV6-6 with TRBJ1-5, with TRBD1 as a possible D gene (5 bases). CDR3 size: 15 residues. Germline CDR1 is MNHNY and CDR2 is SVGAGI (reference sequence). Trimming took off 2 bases at V and 4 bases at J, with 12 bases between the two ends. CDR3 coding DNA: TGTGCCAGCAGTTACGGGGCAGGGAGAAATCAGCCCCAGCATTTT. It encodes CASSYGAGRNQPQHF.

This clone was seen only once. The rearrangement joins TRBV2 to TRBJ1-4, with 8 bases aligning to TRBD1. The V segment lost 6 bases and the J segment 11 bases; nucleotides outside the gene matches: 11. The germline V gene has CDR1 SNHLY and CDR2 FYNNEI. This CDR3 has 14 residues. Here the CDR3 DNA reads TGTGCCAGCAGCGTGGGTCAGGGGGCGATGAAACTGTTTTTT. It encodes CASSVGQGAMKLFF. Full variable domain (remainder filled in from reference TRBV2 and TRBJ1-4): EPEVTQTPSHQVTQMGQEVILRCVPISNHLYFYWYRQILGQKVEFLVSFYNNEISEKSEIFDDQFSVERPDGSNFTLKIRSTKLEDSAMYFCASSVGQGAMKLFFGSGTQLSVL.

The chain combines TRBV7-2 with TRBJ1-2, with TRBD1 matching over 8 bases. Germline V lookup: CDR1 SGHTA, CDR2 FQGNSA. CDR3 size: 13 residues. V lost 5 bases to trimming and J lost 5 bases; unmatched junction nucleotides: 4. CDR3 region: CASSPRTGYGYTF. In DNA, the CDR3 is TGTGCCAGCAGCCCGAGGACAGGGTATGGCTACACCTTC.

The V and J genes are TRBV7-5 and TRBJ2-7. TRBV7-5 is a pseudogene segment. The CDR3 has 10 amino acids. The CDR3, as DNA: TGTGTCAGAACGTGGGACGGGCAGTACTTC. It codes for CVRTWDGQYF.

The CDR3 loop reads CASSSLGPNTEAFF. For the CDR3, the DNA is TGTGCCAGCAGCTCCCTCGGGCCGAACACTGAAGCTTTCTTT. J is TRBJ1-1 and V is TRBV7-2; D call uncertain. V lost 4 bases and J 1 base, leaving 10 bases between the germline ends. CDR3 size: 14 residues. Germline CDR1 is SGHTA and CDR2 is FQGNSA.

The gene calls are TRBV30 and TRBJ2-1; 9 nucleotides agree with TRBD1. This CDR3 spans 14 amino acids. With V trimmed by 3 bases and J by 1 base, 1 base remained unmatched. The germline gives CDR1 GTSNPN, CDR2 SVGIG (reference sequence). The CDR3 region is CAWRGTGSYNEQFF. The DNA of the CDR3 is TGTGCCTGGAGAGGGACAGGGTCCTACAATGAGCAGTTCTTC.

This chain uses TRBV18 with TRBJ1-1; the D gene is possibly TRBD1 (6 bases). Germline values: CDR1 KGHSH, CDR2 LQKENI. This CDR3 has 14 residues. V was pared by 1 base and J by 4 bases, with 10 bases between. Here the CDR3 DNA reads TGTGCCAGCTCACCACAGGGGGAGGTCACTGAAGCTTTCTTT. It translates to CASSPQGEVTEAFF.

The rearrangement uses TRBV9 and TRBJ1-6; D uncertain. This CDR3 is 14 amino acids long. Germline values: CDR1 SGDLS, CDR2 YYNGEE. Trimming shortened V by 2 bases and J by 5 bases, and 8 bases separated the two germline ends. CDR3 nucleotides: TGTGCCAGCAGCGTTAGTGGGGATAATTCACCCCTCCACTTT. This encodes CASSVSGDNSPLHF. Full variable domain (missing parts from reference TRBV9 and TRBJ1-6): DSGVTQTPKHLITATGQRVTLRCSPRSGDLSVYWYQQSLDQGLQFLIQYYNGEERAKGNILERFSAQQFPDLHSELNLSSLELGDSALYFCASSVSGDNSPLHFGNGTRLTVT.

This sequence joins TRBV9 and TRBJ2-7; the D gene is possibly TRBD2 (5 bases). The germline V and J ends were trimmed by 4 bases and 7 bases, with 21 bases remaining between them. The length of the CDR3 is 15 residues. CDR1 and CDR2 from the germline V gene are SGDLS and YYNGEE. CDR3 in amino acids: CASSPRTLQALEQYF. The CDR3 bases are TGTGCCAGCAGCCCCCGGACTCTTCAGGCTTTAGAGCAGTACTTC.

The J gene is TRBJ1-1, the V gene TRBV7-2; D is undetermined. The CDR3 is 14 amino acids. The V gene lost 1 base and the J gene lost 11 bases, with 17 bases spanning the gap. Germline V CDR1 and CDR2: SGHTA, FQGNSA. CDR3 sequence reads: CASSLEGRISGAFF. DNA for the CDR3: TGTGCCAGCAGCTTAGAAGGACGGATTAGCGGGGCTTTCTTT.

For this clone: Other nucleotide sequences from this sample produce the same CDR3. This rearrangement joins TRBV5-1 to TRBJ1-1; D is ambiguous. V gave up 0 bases and J gave up 1 base, with 7 bases separating them. Germline CDR1 is SGHRS and CDR2 is YFSETQ. The CDR3 is made up of 14 amino acids. The CDR3 loop reads CASSLVPPNTEAFF. The CDR3 coding sequence is TGCGCCAGCAGCTTGGTTCCACCGAACACTGAAGCTTTCTTT. Full variable domain (remainder filled in from reference TRBV5-1 and TRBJ1-1): KAGVTQTPRYLIKTRGQQVTLSCSPISGHRSVSWYQQTPGQGLQFLFEYFSETQRNKGNFPGRFSGRQFSNSRSEMNVSTLELGDSALYLCASSLVPPNTEAFFGQGTRLTVV.

The V and J genes are TRBV30 and TRBJ2-7, with D hard to call. Germline CDR1 and CDR2: GTSNPN and SVGIG (reference sequence). CDR3 size: 13 residues. V lost 0 bases and J lost 2, with 8 bases in between. CDR3 in DNA: TGTGCCTGGAGTGTCCAGGCCCCCTACGAGCAGTACTTC. Translated, it gives CAWSVQAPYEQYF.

This clone was seen only once. This sequence joins TRBV6-5 and TRBJ1-1, with a possible D match to TRBD1 (6 bases). Germline CDR1 reads MNHEY; CDR2 reads SVGAGI. There are 15 residues in the CDR3. V dropped 8 bases and J dropped 5 bases, with 21 bases sitting between them. In nucleotides, the CDR3 is TGTGCCAGCCAGCTCATGGGGGGCGCCGAGACTGAAGCTTTCTTT. It is translated as CASQLMGGAETEAFF.

The V gene is TRBV7-2, the J gene TRBJ2-1, with D possibly being TRBD1 (6 bases). V lost 1 base and J lost 1, with 11 bases in between. Germline loops: CDR1 SGHTA, CDR2 FQGNSA. This CDR3 is 16 amino acids long. This CDR3 is CASSLGYRVSYNEQFF. In DNA form, the CDR3 reads TGTGCCAGCAGCTTAGGGTACAGGGTGTCCTACAATGAGCAGTTCTTC.